This T cell receptor (beta chain) was documented in a study of blood T cell repertoires in COVID-19. Turning to the study itself: Both acute and convalescent COVID-19 samples were obtained from the United States, Italy and Spain. The analysed material was cDNA or gDNA that came from T cells, B-cell-depleted T cells, or PBMCs.

With 3 bases removed from V and 0 bases from J, the gap between germline ends came to 8 bases. The CDR3 consists of 14 residues. Germline loops: CDR1 MNHEY, CDR2 SMNVEV (reference sequence). Per the authors' pipeline: Amplification of reference gene primers provided the estimated nucleated cell counts. TCRdb's copy holds only in-frame clones and misses some; the assay was immunoSEQ multiplex PCR. The DNA was the basis for D and trimming; V, J and clone size are from that table. The sample has some 100,000 clones; more than 75% are singletons. The chain links TRBV27 to TRBJ1-1; unclear D gene. The TCR sequence derives from a man over 45 with acute or convalescent COVID-19. The sample consisted of peripheral blood. As DNA, the CDR3 is TGTGCCAGCAGTTTCGGCAGGCTGAACACTGAAGCTTTCTTT. Its translation is CASSFGRLNTEAFF.